This TCR beta chain was retrieved from a study of radiotherapy plus CTLA-4 blockade in lung cancer. Overall study context: Objective responses emerged in around a sixth of patients, and 31% attained disease control. Study observations and caveats: Dynamics of early blood T cell clones, together with interferon-beta, were reportedly the best predictors of response. TCR clones of tumor origin grew in blood after radiotherapy plus ipilimumab.

This table comes from immunoSEQ multiplex PCR, and its TCRdb copy is limited to in-frame clones, with some not included. The sample records about 40,000 clones, nearly 80% being singletons. Chemo-refractory metastatic non-small-cell lung cancer patients underwent focal radiation alongside CTLA-4 blockade with ipilimumab. Germline assignment: CDR1 KGHSH and CDR2 LQKENI. CDR3 length: 15 residues. V was cut by 1 base and J by 1 base, with 10 bases left in between. Remarks on this clone: As yet, its antigen is unknown.

Material: peripheral blood, obtained from a patient treated with radiotherapy plus ipilimumab. The clonotype originates from a human donor with non-small cell lung cancer that progressed on radiotherapy plus ipilimumab. The gene calls are TRBV18 and TRBJ2-5; D is possibly TRBD1 (6 bases). The CDR3 nucleotides read TGTGCCAGCTCACCACTGACAGGCCCCCAAGAGACCCAGTACTTC. This encodes CASSPLTGPQETQYF.